This T cell receptor (beta chain) originates from a study of a mutant IDH1 vaccine in newly diagnosed glioma. Study-level information: Former treatment meant radiotherapy, temozolomide, or both; the majority had gotten both.

Repertoires were generated with immunoSEQ multiplex PCR, while TCRdb's copy carries only in-frame clones and drops some. The sample includes over 75,000 clones, 81% of them seen just once. As to this clone: Its cognate antigen is unknown.

The time point here: week 47, end of study. With topical imiquimod, each dose of the vaccine consisted of 300 ug of mutant IDH1 20-mer peptide. This CDR3 has 14 amino acids. CDR1 is SGHRS and CDR2 is YFSETQ in the germline V gene. The J segment lost 8 bases and the V segment lost 4 bases, leaving 7 bases of the junction unmatched. This clonotype was sampled from a middle-aged man with glioma. V and J are TRBV5-1 and TRBJ1-4, with 8 positions matching TRBD1. The specimen was PBMCs, collected from a glioma patient whose treatment included an IDH1 peptide vaccine. This CDR3 reads CASSPWTGSEKLFF. CDR3 bases: TGCGCCAGCAGCCCCTGGACAGGGAGCGAAAAACTGTTTTTT.